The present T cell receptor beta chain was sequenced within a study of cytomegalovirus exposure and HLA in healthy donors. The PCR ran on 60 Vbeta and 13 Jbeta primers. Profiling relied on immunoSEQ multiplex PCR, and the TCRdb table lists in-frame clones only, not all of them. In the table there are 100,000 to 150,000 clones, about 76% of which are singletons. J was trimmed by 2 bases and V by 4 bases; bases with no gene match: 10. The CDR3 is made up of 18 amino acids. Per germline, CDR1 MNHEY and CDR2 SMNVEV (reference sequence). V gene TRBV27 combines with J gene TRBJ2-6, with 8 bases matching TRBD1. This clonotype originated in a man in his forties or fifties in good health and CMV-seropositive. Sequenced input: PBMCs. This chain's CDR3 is CASSSTFAGGTGANVLTF. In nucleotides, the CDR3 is TGTGCCAGCAGTTCAACTTTCGCAGGGGGCACTGGGGCCAACGTCCTGACTTTC.